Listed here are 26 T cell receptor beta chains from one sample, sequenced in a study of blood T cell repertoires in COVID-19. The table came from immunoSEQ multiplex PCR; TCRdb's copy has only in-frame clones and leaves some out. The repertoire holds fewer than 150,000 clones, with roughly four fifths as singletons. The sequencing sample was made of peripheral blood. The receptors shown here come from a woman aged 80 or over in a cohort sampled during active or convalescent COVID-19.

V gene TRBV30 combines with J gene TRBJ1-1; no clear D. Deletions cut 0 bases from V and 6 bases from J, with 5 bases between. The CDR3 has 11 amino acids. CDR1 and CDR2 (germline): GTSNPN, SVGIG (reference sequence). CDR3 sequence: CAWSVLAEAFF. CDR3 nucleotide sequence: TGTGCCTGGAGTGTACTCGCTGAAGCTTTCTTT.

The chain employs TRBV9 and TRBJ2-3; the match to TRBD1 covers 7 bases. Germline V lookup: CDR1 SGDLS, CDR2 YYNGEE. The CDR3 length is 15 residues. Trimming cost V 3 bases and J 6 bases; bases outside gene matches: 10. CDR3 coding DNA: TGTGCCAGCAGCGCCGGGACAGCCCGGGTGGATACGCAGTATTTT. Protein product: CASSAGTARVDTQYF. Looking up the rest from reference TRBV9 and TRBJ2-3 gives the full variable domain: DSGVTQTPKHLITATGQRVTLRCSPRSGDLSVYWYQQSLDQGLQFLIQYYNGEERAKGNILERFSAQQFPDLHSELNLSSLELGDSALYFCASSAGTARVDTQYFGPGTRLTVL.

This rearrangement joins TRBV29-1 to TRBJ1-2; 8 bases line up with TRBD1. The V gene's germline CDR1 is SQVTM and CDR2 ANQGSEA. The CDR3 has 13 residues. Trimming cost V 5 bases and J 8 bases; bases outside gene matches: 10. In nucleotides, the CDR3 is TGCAGCGTTTATTCCGGACAGGGTAGCGGCTACACCTTC. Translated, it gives CSVYSGQGSGYTF.

Here the CDR3 DNA reads TGTGCCAGCAGCCCCACAGCGGGGGCCGATACGCAGTATTTT. Its translation is CASSPTAGADTQYF. The chain joins TRBV28 to TRBJ2-3, with 8 bases matching TRBD2. CDR1 and CDR2 from the germline V gene are MDHEN and SYDVKM. CDR3 length equals 14 residues. The trim removed 6 bases at V and 6 bases at J, leaving 8 bases unmatched.

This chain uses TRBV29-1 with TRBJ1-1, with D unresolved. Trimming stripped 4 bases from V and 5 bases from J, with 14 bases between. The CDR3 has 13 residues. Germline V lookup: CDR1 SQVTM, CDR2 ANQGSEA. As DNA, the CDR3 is TGCAGCGTTGGGTCGAGGGTAGGTACTGAAGCTTTCTTT. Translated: CSVGSRVGTEAFF. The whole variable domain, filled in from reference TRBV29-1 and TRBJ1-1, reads SAVISQKPSRDICQRGTSLTIQCQVDSQVTMMFWYRQQPGQSLTLIATANQGSEATYESGFVIDKFPISRPNLTFSTLTVSNMSPEDSSIYLCSVGSRVGTEAFFGQGTRLTVV.

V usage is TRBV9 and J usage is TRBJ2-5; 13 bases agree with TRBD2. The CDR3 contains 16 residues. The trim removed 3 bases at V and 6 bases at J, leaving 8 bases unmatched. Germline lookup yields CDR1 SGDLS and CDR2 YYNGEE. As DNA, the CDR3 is TGTGCCAGCAGCGATGATCCGGGACTAGCGGGGCAGACCCAGTACTTC. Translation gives CASSDDPGLAGQTQYF.

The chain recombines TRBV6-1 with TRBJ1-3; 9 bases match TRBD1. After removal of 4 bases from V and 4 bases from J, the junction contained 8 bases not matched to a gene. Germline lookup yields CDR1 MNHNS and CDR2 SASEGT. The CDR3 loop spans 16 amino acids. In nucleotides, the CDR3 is TGTGCCAGCAGTGCGGCGGGACAGGGTGCCGGAAACACCATATATTTT. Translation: CASSAAGQGAGNTIYF.

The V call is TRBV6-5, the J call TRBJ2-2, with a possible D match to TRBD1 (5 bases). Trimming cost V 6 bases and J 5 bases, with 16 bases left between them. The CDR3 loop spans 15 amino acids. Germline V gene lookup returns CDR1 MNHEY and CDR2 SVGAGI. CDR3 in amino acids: CASSPDSPPTGELFF. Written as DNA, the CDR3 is TGTGCCAGCAGCCCCGACAGCCCCCCTACCGGGGAGCTGTTTTTT.

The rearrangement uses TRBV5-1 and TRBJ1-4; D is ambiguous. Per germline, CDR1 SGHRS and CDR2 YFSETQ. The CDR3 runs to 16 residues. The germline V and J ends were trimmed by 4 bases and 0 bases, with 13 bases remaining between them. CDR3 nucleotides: TGCGCCAGCAGCCAAGGGTCGGGAGCAACTAATGAAAAACTGTTTTTT. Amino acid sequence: CASSQGSGATNEKLFF.

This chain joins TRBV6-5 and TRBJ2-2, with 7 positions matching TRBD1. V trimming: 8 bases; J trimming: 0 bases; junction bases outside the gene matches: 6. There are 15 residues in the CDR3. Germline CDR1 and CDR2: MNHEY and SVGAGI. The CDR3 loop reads CASQGQSSNTGELFF. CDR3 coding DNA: TGTGCCAGCCAGGGACAGTCCTCGAACACCGGGGAGCTGTTTTTT.

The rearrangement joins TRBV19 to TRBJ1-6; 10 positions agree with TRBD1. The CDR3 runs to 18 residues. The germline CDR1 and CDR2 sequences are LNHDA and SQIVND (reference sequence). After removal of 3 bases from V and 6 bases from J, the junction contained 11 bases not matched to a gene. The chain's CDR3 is CASSIMDRGIGVNSPLHF. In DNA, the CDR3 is TGTGCCAGTAGTATCATGGACAGGGGGATCGGGGTTAATTCACCCCTCCACTTT.

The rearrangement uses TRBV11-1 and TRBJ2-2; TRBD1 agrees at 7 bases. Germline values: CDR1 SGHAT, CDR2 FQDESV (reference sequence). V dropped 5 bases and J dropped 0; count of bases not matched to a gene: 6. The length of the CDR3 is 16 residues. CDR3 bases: TGTGCCAGCAGCCCCGGACAGGTAGCGAACACCGGGGAGCTGTTTTTT. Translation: CASSPGQVANTGELFF.

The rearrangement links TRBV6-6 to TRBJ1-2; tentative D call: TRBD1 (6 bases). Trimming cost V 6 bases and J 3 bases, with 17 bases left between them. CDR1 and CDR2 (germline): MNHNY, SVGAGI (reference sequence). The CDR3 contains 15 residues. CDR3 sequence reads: CASRATQQGYYGYTF. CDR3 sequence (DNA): TGTGCCAGCAGGGCAACTCAACAGGGCTACTATGGCTACACCTTC.

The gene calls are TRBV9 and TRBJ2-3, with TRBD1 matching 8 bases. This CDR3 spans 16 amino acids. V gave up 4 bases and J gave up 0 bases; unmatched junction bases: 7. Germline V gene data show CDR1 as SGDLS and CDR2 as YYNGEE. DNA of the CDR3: TGTGCCAGCAGCTTAAGACAGGGGACGAGCACAGATACGCAGTATTTT. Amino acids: CASSLRQGTSTDTQYF. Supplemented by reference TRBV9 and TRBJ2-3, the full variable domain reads DSGVTQTPKHLITATGQRVTLRCSPRSGDLSVYWYQQSLDQGLQFLIQYYNGEERAKGNILERFSAQQFPDLHSELNLSSLELGDSALYFCASSLRQGTSTDTQYFGPGTRLTVL.

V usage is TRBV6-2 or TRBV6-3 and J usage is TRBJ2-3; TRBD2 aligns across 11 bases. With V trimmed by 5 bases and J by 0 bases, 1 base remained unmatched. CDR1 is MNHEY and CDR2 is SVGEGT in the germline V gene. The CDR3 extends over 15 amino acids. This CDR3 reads CASSLAGGSTDTQYF. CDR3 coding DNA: TGTGCCAGCAGTCTAGCGGGGGGCAGCACAGATACGCAGTATTTT.

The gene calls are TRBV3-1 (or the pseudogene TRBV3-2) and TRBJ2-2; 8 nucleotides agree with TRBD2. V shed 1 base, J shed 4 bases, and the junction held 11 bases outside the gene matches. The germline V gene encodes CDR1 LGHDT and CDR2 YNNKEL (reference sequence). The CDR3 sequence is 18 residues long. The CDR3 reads CASSQGTTQRGRTGELFF. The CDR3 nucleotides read TGTGCCAGCAGCCAAGGGACGACCCAGCGGGGGCGCACCGGGGAGCTGTTTTTT.

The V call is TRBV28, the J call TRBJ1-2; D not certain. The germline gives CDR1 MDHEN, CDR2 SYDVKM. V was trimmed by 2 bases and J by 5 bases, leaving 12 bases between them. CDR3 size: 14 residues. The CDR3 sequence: CASSLVAVRYGYTF. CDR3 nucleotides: TGTGCCAGCAGTTTAGTCGCAGTGAGGTATGGCTACACCTTC.

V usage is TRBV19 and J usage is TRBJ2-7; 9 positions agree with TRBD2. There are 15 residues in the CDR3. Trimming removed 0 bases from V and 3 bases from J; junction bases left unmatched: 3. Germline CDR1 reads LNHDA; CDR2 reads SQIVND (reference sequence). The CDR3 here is CASSIEGSGGYEQYF. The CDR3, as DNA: TGTGCCAGTAGTATAGAGGGTAGCGGGGGCTACGAGCAGTACTTC.

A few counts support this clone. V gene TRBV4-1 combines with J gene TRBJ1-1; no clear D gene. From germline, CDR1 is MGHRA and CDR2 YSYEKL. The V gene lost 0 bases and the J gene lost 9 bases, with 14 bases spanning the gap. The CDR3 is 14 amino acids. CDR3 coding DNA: TGCGCCAGCAGCCAAGATAGCATGGGTAGTCAAGCTTTCTTT. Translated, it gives CASSQDSMGSQAFF.

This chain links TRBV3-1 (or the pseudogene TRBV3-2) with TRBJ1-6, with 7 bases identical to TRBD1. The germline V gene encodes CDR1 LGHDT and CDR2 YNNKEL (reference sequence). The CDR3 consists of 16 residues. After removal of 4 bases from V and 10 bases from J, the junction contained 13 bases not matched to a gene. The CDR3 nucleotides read TGTGCCAGCAGCCCGGGTGGGCAACAGGGGAGGTCACCCCTCCACTTT. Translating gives CASSPGGQQGRSPLHF.

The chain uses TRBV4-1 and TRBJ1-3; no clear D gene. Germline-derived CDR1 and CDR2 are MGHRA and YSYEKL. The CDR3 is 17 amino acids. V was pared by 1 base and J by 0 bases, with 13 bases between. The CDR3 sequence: CASSQGRSRVSGNTIYF. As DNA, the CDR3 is TGCGCCAGCAGCCAAGGTCGGTCTCGAGTCTCTGGAAACACCATATATTTT.

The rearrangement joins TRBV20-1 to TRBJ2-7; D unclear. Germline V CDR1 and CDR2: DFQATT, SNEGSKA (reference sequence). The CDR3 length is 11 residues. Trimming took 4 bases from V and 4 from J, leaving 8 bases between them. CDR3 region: CSAKNRYEQYV. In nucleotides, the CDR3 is TGCAGTGCTAAAAATCGGTACGAGCAGTACGTC.

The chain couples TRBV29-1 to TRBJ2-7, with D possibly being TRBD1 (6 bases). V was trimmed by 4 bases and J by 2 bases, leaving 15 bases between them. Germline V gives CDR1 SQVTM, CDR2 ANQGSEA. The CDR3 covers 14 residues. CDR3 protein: CSVADSGDAYEQYF. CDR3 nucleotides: TGCAGCGTTGCCGATTCAGGGGACGCCTACGAGCAGTACTTC.

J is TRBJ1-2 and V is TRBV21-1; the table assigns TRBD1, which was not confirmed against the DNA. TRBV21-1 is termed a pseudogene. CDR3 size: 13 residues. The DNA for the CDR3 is TGTGCCAGCCCCCGGGACAGGGATAAAGGCTACACCTTC. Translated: CASPRDRDKGYTF.

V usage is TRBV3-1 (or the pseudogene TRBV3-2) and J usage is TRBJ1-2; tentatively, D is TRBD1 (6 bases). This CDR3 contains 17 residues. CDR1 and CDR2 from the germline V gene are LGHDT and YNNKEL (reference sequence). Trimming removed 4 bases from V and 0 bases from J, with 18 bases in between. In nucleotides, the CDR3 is TGTGCCAGCAGCCCCAGGGGCACAGCTAAAGCTAACTATGGCTACACCTTC. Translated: CASSPRGTAKANYGYTF.

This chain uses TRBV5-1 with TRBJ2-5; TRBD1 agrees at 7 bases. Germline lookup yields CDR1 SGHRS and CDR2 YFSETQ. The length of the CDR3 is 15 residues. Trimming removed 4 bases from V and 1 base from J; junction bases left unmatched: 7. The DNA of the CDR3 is TGCGCCAGCAGCACCGGGACAGCCTCCCAAGAGACCCAGTACTTC. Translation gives CASSTGTASQETQYF.